The entry below gives a single T cell receptor (beta chain) sequence along with its context. The antigen is undetermined. Germline V lookup: CDR1 MNHEY, CDR2 SVGAGI. CDR3 length: 16 residues. Trimming stripped 2 bases from V and 4 bases from J, with 12 bases between. Patients were newly diagnosed with stage II-IVA oral cavity squamous cell carcinoma without prior systemic or radiation treatment. Profiling relied on immunoSEQ multiplex PCR, and the TCRdb table lists in-frame clones only, not all of them. This table holds approximately 17,000 clones, about 61% found once. The source of the sample is a study of neoadjuvant anti-PD-1 for oral cavity cancer. Study-level background: Patients mostly received three to four biweekly nivolumab doses at 3 mg/kg before surgery. Notes on the study in general: PBMC Gini-index clonality exceeded responders' in non-responders post-nivolumab.

The sequences come from PBMCs, collected before nivolumab (anti-PD-1) treatment. The chain recombines TRBV6-5 with TRBJ2-6, with D possibly being TRBD1 or TRBD2 (6 bases each). The clonotype originates from a person aged 35-79 years with oral cavity squamous cell carcinoma. CDR3 DNA: TGTGCCAGCAGTTACACGGGGGCGCTAGGGGCCAACGTCCTGACTTTC. Encoded protein: CASSYTGALGANVLTF.